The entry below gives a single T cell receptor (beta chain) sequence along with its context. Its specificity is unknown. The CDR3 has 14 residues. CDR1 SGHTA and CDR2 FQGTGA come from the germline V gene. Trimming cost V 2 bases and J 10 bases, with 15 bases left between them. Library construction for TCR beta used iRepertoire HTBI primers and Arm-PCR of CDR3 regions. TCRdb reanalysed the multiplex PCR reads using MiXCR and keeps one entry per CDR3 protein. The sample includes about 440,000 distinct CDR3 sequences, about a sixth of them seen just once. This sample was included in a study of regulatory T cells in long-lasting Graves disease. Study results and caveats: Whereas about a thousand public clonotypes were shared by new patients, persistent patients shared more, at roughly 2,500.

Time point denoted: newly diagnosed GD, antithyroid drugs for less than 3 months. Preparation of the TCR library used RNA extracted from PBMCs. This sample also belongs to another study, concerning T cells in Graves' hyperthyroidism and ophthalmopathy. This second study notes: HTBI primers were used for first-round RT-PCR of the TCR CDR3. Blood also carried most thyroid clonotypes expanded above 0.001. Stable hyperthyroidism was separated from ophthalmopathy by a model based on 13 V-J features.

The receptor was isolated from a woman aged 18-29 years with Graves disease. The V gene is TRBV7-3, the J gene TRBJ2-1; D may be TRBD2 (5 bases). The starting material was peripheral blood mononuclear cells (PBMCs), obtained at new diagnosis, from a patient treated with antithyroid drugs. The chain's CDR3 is CASSLSTPGNEQFF. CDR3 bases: TGTGCCAGCAGCTTATCAACACCGGGGAACGAGCAGTTCTTC.